Listed here are 28 T cell receptor beta chains from one sample, sequenced in a study of T-cell memory formation after mild COVID-19. TCRdb independently ran MiXCR on the 5' RACE reads; one entry per CDR3 protein. The profile shows approximately 430,000 distinct CDR3 sequences, roughly a quarter of them singletons. Sequenced material: PBMCs or a T cell subset sorted from them (not recorded which). These receptors originate from an adult woman who had mild COVID-19 (a few samples of this study predate the infection). Cell type and time point are not known.

CDR3 sequence reads: CASSQEPGSTGELFF. CDR3 nucleotides: TGTGCCAGCAGCCAAGAACCCGGGAGTACCGGGGAGCTGTTTTTT. The V and J genes are TRBV4-2 and TRBJ2-2; possibly TRBD2 for D (6 bases). The CDR3 extends over 15 amino acids. CDR1 LGHNA and CDR2 YNFKEQ come from the germline V gene. V gave up 0 bases and J gave up 5 bases, with 10 bases separating them.

As regards this clonotype: The germline gene is not matched at one end of the junction; a read error may be the cause. The gene calls are TRBV7-8 and TRBJ2-2; perhaps TRBD2 as D (5 bases). The CDR3 extends over 15 amino acids. In germline, CDR1 is SGHVS, CDR2 FQNEAQ. The CDR3, as DNA: TGTGCCAGCAGCCTAGCAGGAGTTCGGGCCGGGGAGCTGTTTTTT. Translated: CASSLAGVRAGELFF.

V and J are TRBV29-1 and TRBJ2-1, with TRBD1 as a possible D gene (5 bases). The CDR3 totals 11 residues. Trimming removed 4 bases from V and 7 bases from J, with 8 bases in between. Germline assignment: CDR1 SQVTM and CDR2 ANQGSEA. Here the CDR3 DNA reads TGCAGCGTTGTTAGGGGAAATGAGCAGTTCTTC. Its protein is CSVVRGNEQFF.

This clonotype appeared a few times. The CDR3 DNA reads TGTGCCAGCAGCTTAATTGCTAGCGGGATTCAGACCCAGTACTTC. It yields the protein CASSLIASGIQTQYF. This chain links TRBV7-3 with TRBJ2-5; 9 bases are a match to TRBD2. The germline V gene encodes CDR1 SGHTA and CDR2 FQGTGA. The junction had 6 bases not matched to a gene; V was cut back by 1 base and J by 6 bases. The CDR3 contains 15 residues.

The table lists this clonotype with many counts. The chain carries TRBV11-2 and TRBJ2-2; 11 nucleotides agree with TRBD2. V was clipped by 4 bases and J by 1 base; unmatched bases: 2. The CDR3 length is 16 residues. CDR1 is SGHAT, CDR2 FQNNGV, per germline. The CDR3 DNA follows: TGTGCCAGCAGCTCCGGGACTAGCGGGAACACCGGGGAGCTGTTTTTT. Translating gives CASSSGTSGNTGELFF.

The chain links TRBV6-2 or TRBV6-3 to TRBJ2-7, with D possibly matching TRBD1 (5 bases). V dropped 2 bases and J dropped 7 bases, with 15 bases sitting between them. Per the germline V gene, CDR1 is MNHEY and CDR2 is SVGEGT. CDR3 length equals 14 residues. DNA of the CDR3: TGTGCCAGCAGTTACGGTATGGGGCCAGGGGAGCAGTACTTC. Translating gives CASSYGMGPGEQYF.

This clonotype has more than one count but fewer than ten. The chain couples TRBV20-1 to TRBJ2-3, with no clear D. The CDR3 consists of 12 residues. In germline, CDR1 is DFQATT, CDR2 SNEGSKA (reference sequence). CDR3 protein: CRLARATDTQYF. Written as DNA, the CDR3 is TGCAGATTAGCTCGAGCCACAGATACGCAGTATTTT.

V gene TRBV14 combines with J gene TRBJ2-7, with D unresolved. The germline V gene has CDR1 SGHDN and CDR2 FVKESK. This CDR3 contains 13 residues. V was trimmed by 3 bases and J by 2 bases, leaving 8 bases between them. This chain's CDR3 is CASSQATPYEQYF. The CDR3 DNA reads as TGTGCCAGCAGCCAGGCAACCCCCTACGAGCAGTACTTC.

The CDR3 loop is CASSLGGQAWDQPQHF. Written as DNA, the CDR3 is TGTGCCAGCAGTTTAGGGGGACAGGCATGGGATCAGCCCCAGCATTTT. This chain connects TRBV12-3 or TRBV12-4 to TRBJ1-5, with 8 bases that match TRBD1. The CDR3 consists of 16 residues. V was pared by 1 base and J by 5 bases, with 7 bases of the junction left unmatched.

The chain has TRBV9 and TRBJ1-2; TRBD1 matches 9 bases. This CDR3 spans 15 amino acids. The germline V gene has CDR1 SGDLS and CDR2 YYNGEE. After removal of 3 bases from V and 2 bases from J, the junction contained 5 bases not matched to a gene. The CDR3 DNA is TGTGCCAGCAGCGAAACAGGGGGCGCGAACTATGGCTACACCTTC. Protein sequence: CASSETGGANYGYTF.

The chain uses TRBV4-1 and TRBJ1-2; perhaps TRBD1 as D (6 bases). The germline CDR1 and CDR2 sequences are MGHRA and YSYEKL. The length of the CDR3 is 14 residues. V lost 0 bases and J 4 bases, leaving 9 bases between the germline ends. The CDR3 DNA sequence: TGCGCCAGCAGCCAAGACAGGGGCGTCTATGGCTACACCTTC. It encodes CASSQDRGVYGYTF.

This clonotype has more than one count but fewer than ten. J is TRBJ2-5 and V is TRBV30; 8 bases map to TRBD1. Trimming at V came to 1 base and at J to 2 bases, leaving 3 bases not matched to a gene. The CDR3 is made up of 14 amino acids. Germline-derived CDR1 and CDR2 are GTSNPN and SVGIG (reference sequence). This CDR3 is CAWSAGQGQETQYF. CDR3 nucleotides: TGTGCCTGGAGTGCAGGACAGGGTCAAGAGACCCAGTACTTC.

This chain links TRBV7-6 with TRBJ1-2; perhaps TRBD1 as D (5 bases). The CDR3 extends over 12 amino acids. The germline CDR1 and CDR2 sequences are SGHVS and FNYEAQ. Trimming cost V 5 bases and J 4 bases, with 8 bases left between them. In DNA, the CDR3 is TGTGCCAGCAGCCCCGGGACCTATGGCTACACCTTC. Residues: CASSPGTYGYTF.

This clonotype was seen only a few times. The chain is built from TRBV7-9 and TRBJ1-1; a possible D gene is TRBD1 (6 bases). Trimming left V 1 base short and J 8 bases short, with 8 bases between. CDR1 SEHNR and CDR2 FQNEAQ come from the germline V gene (reference sequence). The CDR3 extends over 12 amino acids. The CDR3 DNA reads as TGTGCCAGCAGCTTAGACAGGGTGGAAGCTTTCTTT. Its translation: CASSLDRVEAFF.

This chain uses TRBV2 with TRBJ1-1, with 8 bases fitting TRBD1. Germline V gene lookup returns CDR1 SNHLY and CDR2 FYNNEI. The V segment lost 6 bases and the J segment 5 bases; nucleotides outside the gene matches: 11. The CDR3 loop spans 15 amino acids. The CDR3 DNA reads TGTGCCAGCAGCGGCCAACAGGGGGTAAGGACTGAAGCTTTCTTT. This encodes CASSGQQGVRTEAFF.

The chain links TRBV11-2 to TRBJ1-4, with D possibly TRBD1 on 5 matching bases. V was clipped by 5 bases and J by 8 bases, with 15 bases between them. CDR3 length: 14 residues. CDR1 is SGHAT, CDR2 FQNNGV, per germline. CDR3 sequence reads: CASSLPGQLEKLFF. The DNA of the CDR3 is TGTGCCAGCAGCCTCCCCGGACAACTAGAAAAACTGTTTTTT. The whole variable domain, filled in from reference TRBV11-2 and TRBJ1-4, reads EAGVAQSPRYKIIEKRQSVAFWCNPISGHATLYWYQQILGQGPKLLIQFQNNGVVDDSQLPKDRFSAERLKGVDSTLKIQPAKLEDSAVYLCASSLPGQLEKLFFGSGTQLSVL.

This clonotype was counted between two and nine times. The chain carries TRBV7-6 and TRBJ1-1, with D perhaps matching TRBD1 (6 bases). Trimming left V 6 bases short and J 3 bases short, with 14 bases between. In germline, CDR1 is SGHVS, CDR2 FNYEAQ. The CDR3 has 14 residues. CDR3 coding DNA: TGTGCCAGCAGTATAGCAGGGGAGCACACTGAAGCTTTCTTT. Its protein product is CASSIAGEHTEAFF.

This clonotype was seen more than once but under ten times. This chain connects TRBV7-9 to TRBJ1-1; 8 nucleotides line up with TRBD1. Trimming at V came to 5 bases and at J to 0 bases, leaving 11 bases not matched to a gene. CDR3 length: 17 amino acids. Germline loops: CDR1 SEHNR, CDR2 FQNEAQ (reference sequence). The CDR3: CASSPGRGQVLNTEAFF. The CDR3 DNA sequence: TGTGCCAGCAGCCCGGGGCGGGGACAGGTCCTGAACACTGAAGCTTTCTTT.

This clonotype was detected only a few times. The gene calls are TRBV19 and TRBJ2-7; the D gene is possibly TRBD1 (6 bases). Trimming pared 6 bases from V and 0 bases from J, leaving 12 bases between. The CDR3 has 14 amino acids. Germline V gives CDR1 LNHDA, CDR2 SQIVND (reference sequence). The CDR3 DNA reads as TGTGCCAGTAGGCTCTCAGGGGCCTCCTACGAGCAGTACTTC. Amino acid sequence: CASRLSGASYEQYF.

This sequence joins TRBV5-1 and TRBJ2-7; possible D gene TRBD2, 6 bases. Trimming pared 0 bases from V and 2 bases from J, leaving 12 bases between. CDR1 is SGHRS, CDR2 YFSETQ, per germline. This CDR3 comprises 15 residues. CDR3 region: CASSLVGGSAYEQYF. CDR3 nucleotide sequence: TGCGCCAGCAGCTTGGTTGGGGGGTCCGCCTACGAGCAGTACTTC.

The V and J genes are TRBV12-3 or TRBV12-4 and TRBJ1-2; TRBD1 agrees at 8 bases. V gave up 6 bases and J gave up 2 bases; unmatched junction bases: 5. The CDR3 has 14 amino acids. The CDR3 DNA reads as TGTGCCAGCAGGCGGGACAGGACAAACTATGGCTACACCTTC. Amino acid sequence: CASRRDRTNYGYTF.

The chain links TRBV6-5 to TRBJ1-3, with D possibly being TRBD1 (5 bases). From germline, CDR1 is MNHEY and CDR2 SVGAGI. V lost 7 bases to trimming and J lost 0 bases, with 7 bases between them. CDR3 length: 13 residues. CDR3 protein: CASTGGSGNTIYF. The DNA for the CDR3 is TGTGCCAGCACCGGGGGCTCTGGAAACACCATATATTTT.

The V gene is TRBV5-1, the J gene TRBJ1-1; the D is unclear. The ends were cut back, 0 bases at V and 0 bases at J, with 21 bases in the middle. This CDR3 comprises 19 residues. Germline lookup yields CDR1 SGHRS and CDR2 YFSETQ. CDR3 in amino acids: CASSLGEVWRGRMNTEAFF. For the CDR3, the DNA is TGCGCCAGCAGCTTGGGGGAGGTTTGGCGGGGTCGGATGAACACTGAAGCTTTCTTT.

The genes are TRBV5-4 and TRBJ2-1; 7 nucleotides line up with TRBD1. The J segment lost 6 bases and the V segment lost 4 bases, leaving 10 bases of the junction unmatched. This CDR3 comprises 15 residues. Germline V gene sequence: CDR1 SGHNT, CDR2 YYREEE (reference sequence). The CDR3 nucleotides are TGTGCCAGCAGCCACCCCCGGGACAGACGCAATGAGCAGTTCTTC. Its translation: CASSHPRDRRNEQFF. The full variable domain, completed using reference TRBV5-4 and TRBJ2-1, is ETGVTQSPTHLIKTRGQQVTLRCSSQSGHNTVSWYQQALGQGPQFIFQYYREEENGRGNFPPRFSGLQFPNYSSELNVNALELDDSALYLCASSHPRDRRNEQFFGPGTRLTVL.

The rearrangement uses TRBV29-1 and TRBJ1-2; D remains ambiguous. The CDR3 extends over 13 amino acids. Per the germline V gene, CDR1 is SQVTM and CDR2 is ANQGSEA. The ends were cut back, 4 bases at V and 3 bases at J, with 12 bases in the middle. The CDR3 is CSVALVQDYGYTF. In nucleotides, the CDR3 is TGCAGCGTTGCTCTTGTCCAGGACTATGGCTACACCTTC.

The chain is built from TRBV5-6 and TRBJ2-7; D gene uncertain. The CDR3 is made up of 13 amino acids. Looked up from germline, CDR1 is SGHDT and CDR2 is YYEEEE. V lost 1 base and J lost 5, with 10 bases in between. The CDR3: CASSLRWGDEQYF. The CDR3 DNA reads TGTGCCAGCAGCTTGCGTTGGGGTGACGAGCAGTACTTC. Drawing the rest from reference TRBV5-6 and TRBJ2-7, the complete variable domain is DAGVTQSPTHLIKTRGQQVTLRCSPKSGHDTVSWYQQALGQGPQFIFQYYEEEERQRGNFPDRFSGHQFPNYSSELNVNALLLGDSALYLCASSLRWGDEQYFGPGTRLTVT.

The rearrangement links TRBV11-3 to TRBJ2-5, with D perhaps matching TRBD2 (6 bases). V gave up 1 base and J gave up 3 bases, with 18 bases separating them. Germline assignment: CDR1 SGHNT and CDR2 YENEEA. The length of the CDR3 is 17 residues. For the CDR3, the DNA is TGTGCCAGCAGCTTAGGGGAGGCTCAGGGACTCAAAGAGACCCAGTACTTC. This sequence encodes CASSLGEAQGLKETQYF.

The chain combines TRBV19 with TRBJ1-1; unclear D gene. The CDR3 has 14 residues. V was trimmed by 3 bases and J by 3 bases, leaving 11 bases between them. The germline gives CDR1 LNHDA, CDR2 SQIVND (reference sequence). This CDR3 reads CASSMTPGDTEAFF. The CDR3 nucleotides read TGTGCCAGTAGTATGACCCCAGGAGACACTGAAGCTTTCTTT.